A selection of T cell receptor beta chains follows, all from one sample in a study of cytomegalovirus exposure and HLA in healthy donors. Assay: immunoSEQ multiplex PCR; the TCRdb copy retains only in-frame clones and omits some. The sample contains about 260,000 clones, 80% to 95% of which appear only once. Material: PBMCs. The receptor set was obtained from a woman in her thirties in good health and CMV-seronegative. CDR3s include the opening cysteine and the closing phenylalanine or tryptophan. The D gene is left open where the match is weak. The listing skips clone size in some rows; elsewhere it reads once, few, many or a size class.

CDR3nt | CDR3aa | d_gene | v_gene | abundance | j_gene
TGTGCCAGCAGCAAAGCCGGGACCGACCTTTACGAGCAGTACTTC | CASSKAGTDLYEQYF | NA | TRBV21-1 | NA | TRBJ2-7
TGTGCCACCAGCAGAGGAGCTGGGGACTACCAATACGAGCAGTACTTC | CATSRGAGDYQYEQYF | TRBD2 | TRBV15 | once | TRBJ2-7
TGTGCCAGCAGCCAAGATTTGGCCTACGAGCAGTACTTC | CASSQDLAYEQYF | NA | TRBV4-2 | NA | TRBJ2-7
TGTGCCAGCAGTGAAACTAGCGACATATACGAGCAGTACTTC | CASSETSDIYEQYF | TRBD2 | TRBV2 | NA | TRBJ2-7
TGCGCCAGCAGCTTGGCCGAGCGCAGGGGAGACACTGAAGCTTTCTTT | CASSLAERRGDTEAFF | NA | TRBV5-1 | NA | TRBJ1-1
TGTGCCAGCAGCTCGCGGTACGAGCAGTACTTC | CASSSRYEQYF | NA | TRBV13 | NA | TRBJ2-7
TGTGCCAGTAGTATTCAACCCCAGGCCGAGCAGTACTTC | CASSIQPQAEQYF | NA | TRBV19 | NA | TRBJ2-7
TGCGCCAGCAGCTTGGGCGGCCACTCCTACGAGCAGTACTTC | CASSLGGHSYEQYF | NA | TRBV5-1 | NA | TRBJ2-7
TGCAGCGTTGATGCGGGAGACTCGGGCGAGCAGTACTTC | CSVDAGDSGEQYF | TRBD2 | TRBV29-1 | NA | TRBJ2-7
TGTGCCAGCAGCTTAGGAGGGATTCTGGAGACCCAGTACTTC | CASSLGGILETQYF | NA | TRBV11-2 | NA | TRBJ2-5
TGTGCCAGCAGCCTTAACAGGACGCGGTTATTACCGAACACTGAAGCTTTCTTT | CASSLNRTRLLPNTEAFF | NA | TRBV7-8 | NA | TRBJ1-1
TGTGCCAGCAGCTTAGGTTTTCGGAATCCAACTAATGAAAAACTGTTTTTT | CASSLGFRNPTNEKLFF | NA | TRBV5-6 | NA | TRBJ1-4
TGTGCCAGTAGCGGGACAGCGAACACTGAAGCTTTCTTT | CASSGTANTEAFF | TRBD1 | TRBV19 | NA | TRBJ1-1
TGTGCCAGCAGCGTAACGGGGGAGGGCTCCTACGAGCAGTACTTC | CASSVTGEGSYEQYF | TRBD2 | TRBV9 | NA | TRBJ2-7
TGTGCCAGCAGCCAGACGCGGGGGGCACGTGAGACCCAGTACTTC | CASSQTRGARETQYF | TRBD2 | TRBV7-6 | NA | TRBJ2-5
TGTGCCAGCAGCTTAACAAGGTCCACTGAAGCTTTCTTT | CASSLTRSTEAFF | NA | TRBV7-3 | few | TRBJ1-1
TGTGCCAGTAGTACCATAGCGGGAGGGCCAAATGAGCAGTTCTTC | CASSTIAGGPNEQFF | TRBD2 | TRBV19 | NA | TRBJ2-1
TGTGCCAGCAGTTCCGACCACTCGACAGGGGGTTTTAACTATGGCTACACCTTC | CASSSDHSTGGFNYGYTF | TRBD1 | TRBV27 | NA | TRBJ1-2
TGTGCCAGCAGTCTAGGGCCACTAGCCAACAATGAGCAGTTCTTC | CASSLGPLANNEQFF | NA | TRBV11-2 | NA | TRBJ2-1
TGTGCCAGCAGCCCCCCTGAAACCAGCGCTAATGAAAAACTGTTTTTT | CASSPPETSANEKLFF | NA | TRBV7-9 | NA | TRBJ1-4
TGTGCCAGCAGCTTAGAGGTGGGCAACTCTGGGGCCAACGTCCTGACTTTC | CASSLEVGNSGANVLTF | NA | TRBV7-2 | NA | TRBJ2-6
TGTGCCAGCAGCTTGGACAGGGTGGGTGGCGAGCAGTACTTC | CASSLDRVGGEQYF | NA | TRBV5-6 | NA | TRBJ2-7
TGTGCCACCAAACCGGGCCTTCGGGGCTCTGGGGCCAACGTCCTGACTTTC | CATKPGLRGSGANVLTF | NA | TRBV15 | NA | TRBJ2-6
TGTGCCAGCAGCCTCGGACAGGGTTCCTACGAGCAGTACTTC | CASSLGQGSYEQYF | TRBD1 | TRBV5-6 | NA | TRBJ2-7
TGTGCCAGCAGTTTCGAGACAGGGGGGAACGCTTTCTTT | CASSFETGGNAFF | TRBD1 | TRBV6-5 | NA | TRBJ1-1
TGCAGCGGGGGGGCGGGTCCTCCCTACGAGCAGTACTTC | CSGGAGPPYEQYF | NA | TRBV29-1 | NA | TRBJ2-7
TGTGCCAGCAGTGCCAGCGGGAGGTCAGATACGCAGTATTTT | CASSASGRSDTQYF | TRBD2 | TRBV6-1 | NA | TRBJ2-3
TGCGCCAGCAGCTGGGACGGCGAGCAGTTCTTC | CASSWDGEQFF | NA | TRBV4-3 | NA | TRBJ2-1
TGCGCCAGCAGCCCGACTCTAGCGGGAGGGATTTCAGATACGCAGTATTTT | CASSPTLAGGISDTQYF | TRBD2 | TRBV5-1 | NA | TRBJ2-3
TGCGCCAGCAGCCAAGTCCAGCTTGGGGTTTCCTACAATGAGCAGTTCTTC | CASSQVQLGVSYNEQFF | NA | TRBV4-3 | few | TRBJ2-1
TGCAGCGTTGAAATTACTACACAGGGTGGCCTCGAGCAGTACTTC | CSVEITTQGGLEQYF | NA | TRBV29-1 | NA | TRBJ2-7
TGCAGCGCCAAGACAGGGTCCAATGAGCAGTTCTTC | CSAKTGSNEQFF | TRBD1 | TRBV29-1 | NA | TRBJ2-1
TGTGCCAGCAAAGACAGGGGAGCGTACGAGCAGTACTTC | CASKDRGAYEQYF | TRBD1 | TRBV27 | NA | TRBJ2-7
TGTGCCAGCAGCTGGGGACTAGCGGGAGGGGAGCAGTACTTC | CASSWGLAGGEQYF | TRBD2 | TRBV5-5 | once | TRBJ2-7
TGTGCCAGCAGTCCACCGGGACGCTTGACTGAAGCTTTCTTT | CASSPPGRLTEAFF | NA | TRBV28 | NA | TRBJ1-1
TGTGCCAGCAGCCCCGGGACTAGCGGGAGTGGTGAAGAGACCCAGTACTTC | CASSPGTSGSGEETQYF | TRBD2 | TRBV7-9 | NA | TRBJ2-5
TGCAGCGCTGCATCGACAGGGGGCACCGGGGAGCTGTTTTTT | CSAASTGGTGELFF | TRBD1 | TRBV29-1 | NA | TRBJ2-2
TGTGCCAGCAGTTACAGTGGAGCTGAAGCTTTCTTT | CASSYSGAEAFF | NA | TRBV6-5 | NA | TRBJ1-1
TGTGCCAGCAGCCGGACAGGGAACACCGGGGAGCTGTTTTTT | CASSRTGNTGELFF | TRBD1 | TRBV7-2 | NA | TRBJ2-2
TGTGCCAGCAGCTTAGCGGGACAGGAATACAATGAGCAGTTCTTC | CASSLAGQEYNEQFF | TRBD1 | TRBV7-8 | NA | TRBJ2-1
TGTGCCAGAGTGCGGCCTACTTCACTCTACGAGCAGTACTTC | CARVRPTSLYEQYF | NA | TRBV5-3 | NA | TRBJ2-7
TGTGCCAGCAGTTTACTCCCTCGGGCTAGTGATGGCTACACCTTC | CASSLLPRASDGYTF | NA | TRBV6-6 | NA | TRBJ1-2
TGCGCCAGCAGCCTCGGGACTAGCGGCTCCTACAATGAGCAGTTCTTC | CASSLGTSGSYNEQFF | TRBD2 | TRBV5-1 | NA | TRBJ2-1
TGTGCCTGGGGGGTTAGGGGCAATGAGCAGTTCTTC | CAWGVRGNEQFF | NA | TRBV30 | NA | TRBJ2-1
TGTGCCAGCAGCTTATCCGGGACGCCTTACAATGAGCAGTTCTTC | CASSLSGTPYNEQFF | NA | TRBV7-9 | NA | TRBJ2-1
TGTGCCAGCAGCCAAGACTATCCCAATGGCGGGGAGCTGTTTTTT | CASSQDYPNGGELFF | NA | TRBV4-2 | NA | TRBJ2-2
TGTGCCAGTCGGACAGGGGGCACCAGGACTAGCGAACAAGAGACCCAGTACTTC | CASRTGGTRTSEQETQYF | TRBD1 | TRBV2 | NA | TRBJ2-5
TGTGCCAGCAGCGTAGAAATTAGCGACCTCGGCGGGCAGTTCTTC | CASSVEISDLGGQFF | NA | TRBV9 | NA | TRBJ2-1
TGCGCCAGCAGCTTGGGGCGTCGTGGGGACAATGAGCAGTTCTTC | CASSLGRRGDNEQFF | NA | TRBV5-1 | NA | TRBJ2-1
TGTGCCAGTAGTATTTACGGGGGAGAAAAACTGTTTTTT | CASSIYGGEKLFF | NA | TRBV19 | once | TRBJ1-4
TGTGCCAGCAGCACGGGGGGAGACGGTTACGAGCAGTACTTC | CASSTGGDGYEQYF | TRBD2 | TRBV7-3 | once | TRBJ2-7
TGTGCCAGCAGCTTAGGACTCACTAGCACAGATACGCAGTATTTT | CASSLGLTSTDTQYF | NA | TRBV7-3 | NA | TRBJ2-3
TGTGCCAGCAGTGACTTCCCCGGGACTAGCGGCTACAATGAGCAGTTCTTC | CASSDFPGTSGYNEQFF | TRBD2 | TRBV6-4 | NA | TRBJ2-1
TGCAGTGCTAGAACGGAGACCCAGTACTTC | CSARTETQYF | NA | TRBV20-1 | NA | TRBJ2-5
TGTGCCAGCGGGCGGACAGGGGAGAATGAGCAGTTCTTC | CASGRTGENEQFF | TRBD1 | TRBV7-3 | NA | TRBJ2-1
TGTGCCAGCAGTTTACACTTTGGACTAGCGGGATCCTTCTCCTACGAGCAGTACTTC | CASSLHFGLAGSFSYEQYF | TRBD2 | TRBV28 | NA | TRBJ2-7
TGTGCCAGCACCTACGAAGCGGGGACTTCCTACAATGAGCAGTTCTTC | CASTYEAGTSYNEQFF | TRBD2 | TRBV28 | NA | TRBJ2-1
TGTGCCACCAGCAGAGAGCAGGCATACAATGAGCAGTTCTTC | CATSREQAYNEQFF | NA | TRBV15 | NA | TRBJ2-1
TGCAGCGTTTTCACGACAGGGAAAACCGGGGAGCTGTTTTTT | CSVFTTGKTGELFF | TRBD1 | TRBV29-1 | NA | TRBJ2-2